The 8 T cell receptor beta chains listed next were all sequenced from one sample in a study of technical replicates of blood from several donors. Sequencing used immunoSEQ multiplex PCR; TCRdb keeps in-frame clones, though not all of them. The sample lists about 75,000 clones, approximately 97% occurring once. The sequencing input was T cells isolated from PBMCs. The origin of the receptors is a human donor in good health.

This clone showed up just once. The CDR3 nucleotides are TGTGCCAGCAGTGCTCCAGGGGAAACGCCCCGAGGAGAGACCCAGTACTTC. Amino acids: CASSAPGETPRGETQYF. The V gene is TRBV28, the J gene TRBJ2-5, with D perhaps matching TRBD1 (6 bases). Per germline, CDR1 MDHEN and CDR2 SYDVKM. The CDR3 is 17 residues long. Trimming shortened V by 5 bases and J by 4 bases, and 23 bases separated the two germline ends.

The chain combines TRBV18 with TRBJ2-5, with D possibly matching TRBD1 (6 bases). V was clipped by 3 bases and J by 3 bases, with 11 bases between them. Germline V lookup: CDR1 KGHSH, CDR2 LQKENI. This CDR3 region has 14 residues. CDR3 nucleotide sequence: TGTGCCAGCTCACCCGGGACAATGGAAGAGACCCAGTACTTC. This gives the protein CASSPGTMEETQYF.

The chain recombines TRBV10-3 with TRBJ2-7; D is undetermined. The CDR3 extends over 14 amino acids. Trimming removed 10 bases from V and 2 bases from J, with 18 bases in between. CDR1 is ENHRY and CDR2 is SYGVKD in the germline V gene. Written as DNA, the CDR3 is TGTGCCACCACCCTGACATGGCAGGCCTACGAGCAGTACTTC. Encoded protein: CATTLTWQAYEQYF.

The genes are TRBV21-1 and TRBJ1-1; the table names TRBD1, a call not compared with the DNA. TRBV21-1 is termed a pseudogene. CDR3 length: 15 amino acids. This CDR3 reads CASSGTGDPNTEAFF. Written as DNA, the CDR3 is TGTGCCAGCAGCGGGACAGGGGACCCCAACACTGAAGCTTTCTTT.

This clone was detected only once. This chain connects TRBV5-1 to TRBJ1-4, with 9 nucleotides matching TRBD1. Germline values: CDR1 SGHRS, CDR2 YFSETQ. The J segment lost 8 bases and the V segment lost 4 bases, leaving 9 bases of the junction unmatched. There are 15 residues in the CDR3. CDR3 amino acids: CASSPTGTGYEKLFF. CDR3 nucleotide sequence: TGCGCCAGCAGCCCTACCGGGACAGGGTACGAAAAACTGTTTTTT.

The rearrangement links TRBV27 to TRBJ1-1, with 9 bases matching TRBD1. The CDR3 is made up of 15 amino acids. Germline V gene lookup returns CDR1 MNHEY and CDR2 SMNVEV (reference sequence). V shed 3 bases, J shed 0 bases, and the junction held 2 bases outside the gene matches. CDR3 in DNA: TGTGCCAGCAGTTTGGGGACAGGGTTGAACACTGAAGCTTTCTTT. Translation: CASSLGTGLNTEAFF.

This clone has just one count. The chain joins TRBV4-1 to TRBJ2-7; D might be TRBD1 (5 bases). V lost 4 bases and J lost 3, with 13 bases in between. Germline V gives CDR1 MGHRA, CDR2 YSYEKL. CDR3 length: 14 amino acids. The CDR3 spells CASSPRVVGYEQYF. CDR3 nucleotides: TGCGCCAGCAGCCCCAGGGTGGTCGGCTACGAGCAGTACTTC.

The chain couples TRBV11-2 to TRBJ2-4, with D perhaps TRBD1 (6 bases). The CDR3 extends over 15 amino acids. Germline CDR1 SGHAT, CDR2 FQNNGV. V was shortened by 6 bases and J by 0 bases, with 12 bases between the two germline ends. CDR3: CASRRGSLAKNIQYF. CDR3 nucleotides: TGTGCCAGCAGAAGGGGGAGTTTAGCCAAAAACATTCAGTACTTC.